A selection of T cell receptor beta chains follows, all from one sample in a study of T cell repertoires in cytomegalovirus infection. TCRdb ran MiXCR on the reads and lists one entry per CDR3 protein. The sample lists approximately 730,000 distinct CDR3 sequences; around a third were seen once. These receptors have no known antigen. Sequences were derived from cultured PBMCs, sampled from culture after CMV antigen stimulation. The receptors originated from a human donor in good health (CMV status not recorded). Some clones in this sample may be carry-over from other donors' samples. CDR3s leave out the opening cysteine and the closing phenylalanine or tryptophan. Size is stated for part of the rows, as once, few or many counts, or as a class when the clone is expanded.

j_gene	abundance	v_gene	CDR3aa
TRBJ2-1	once	TRBV7-9	ASSQRWGKYNEQF
TRBJ2-1	.	TRBV11-3	ASSKSGPNNEQF
TRBJ1-1	.	TRBV12-3/TRBV12-4	ASSEQGSGTEAF
TRBJ2-2	.	TRBV28	ASSRPSNTGELF
TRBJ2-1	.	TRBV7-6	ASSPQRIYNEQF
TRBJ2-7	few	TRBV19	ASSNSAGSGGSYEQY
TRBJ2-7	few	TRBV4-1	ASSHTRGIDTYEQY
TRBJ1-1	.	TRBV11-2	ASTPRGVAEAF
TRBJ2-7	few	TRBV20-1	SASRDSSYEQY
TRBJ1-4	.	TRBV11-2	ASSATGLERLANEKLF
TRBJ2-7	.	TRBV4-3	ASSQGASGRSYEQY
TRBJ1-1	.	TRBV7-9	ASSARMGLITEAF
TRBJ2-1	few	TRBV6-1	ASSESRGPYNEQF